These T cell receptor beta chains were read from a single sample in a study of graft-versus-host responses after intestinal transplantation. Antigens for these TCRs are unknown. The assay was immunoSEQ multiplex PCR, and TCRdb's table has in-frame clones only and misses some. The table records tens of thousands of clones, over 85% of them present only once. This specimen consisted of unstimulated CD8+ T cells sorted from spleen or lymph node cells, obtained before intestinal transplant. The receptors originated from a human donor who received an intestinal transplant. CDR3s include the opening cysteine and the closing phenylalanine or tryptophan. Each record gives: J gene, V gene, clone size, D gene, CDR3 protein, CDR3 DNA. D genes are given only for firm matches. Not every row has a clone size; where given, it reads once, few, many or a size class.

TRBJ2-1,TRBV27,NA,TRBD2,CASSPGLAGEQFF,TGTGCCAGCAGCCCGGGACTAGCGGGTGAGCAGTTCTTC
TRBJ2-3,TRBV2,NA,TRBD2,CAVLAGTITDTQYF,TGTGCCGTCCTAGCGGGAACTATCACAGATACGCAGTATTTT
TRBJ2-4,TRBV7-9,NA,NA,CASSPLTKLAKNIQYF,TGTGCCAGCAGCCCTCTGACCAAGCTAGCCAAAAACATTCAGTACTTC
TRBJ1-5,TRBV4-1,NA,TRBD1,CASSQDRSNQPQHF,TGTGCCAGCAGCCAGGACAGGAGCAATCAGCCCCAGCATTTT
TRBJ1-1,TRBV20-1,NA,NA,CSAPGPLGAFF,TGCAGTGCTCCGGGCCCCCTGGGGGCTTTCTTT
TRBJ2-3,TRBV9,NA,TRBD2,CASSVALAGGADTQYF,TGTGCCAGCAGCGTAGCTCTAGCGGGAGGGGCGGATACGCAGTATTTT
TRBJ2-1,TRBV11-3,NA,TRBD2,CASSSESGGGNEQFF,TGTGCCAGCAGCTCTGAAAGCGGGGGAGGCAATGAGCAGTTCTTC
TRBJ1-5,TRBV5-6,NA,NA,CASSLGQGASNQPQHF,TGTGCCAGCAGCTTGGGACAAGGGGCTTCCAATCAGCCCCAGCATTTT
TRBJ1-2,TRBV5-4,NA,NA,CASSPEGNYGYTF,TGTGCCAGCAGCCCGGAGGGAAACTATGGCTACACCTTC
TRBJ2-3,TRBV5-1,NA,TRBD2,CASSTTSGRASTDTQYF,TGCGCCAGCAGCACAACTAGCGGGAGGGCAAGCACAGATACGCAGTATTTT
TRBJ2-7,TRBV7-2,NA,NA,CASSVYSPTPYEQYF,TGTGCCAGCAGCGTATACTCCCCCACCCCTTACGAGCAGTACTTC
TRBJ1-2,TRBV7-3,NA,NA,CASSQPTDGYTF,TGTGCCAGCAGCCAACCGACAGATGGCTACACCTTC
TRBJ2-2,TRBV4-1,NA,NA,CASSHPVPGVKGVSPTGELFF,TGCGCCAGCAGCCACCCCGTCCCGGGAGTAAAAGGTGTCTCCCCCACCGGGGAGCTGTTTTTT
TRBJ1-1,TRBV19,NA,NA,CASSWYTEAFF,TGTGCCAGTAGTTGGTACACTGAAGCTTTCTTT
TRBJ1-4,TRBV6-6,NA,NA,CASTDVDEKLFF,TGTGCCAGCACCGACGTGGATGAAAAACTGTTTTTT
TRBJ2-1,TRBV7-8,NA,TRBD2,CASSLARTSGSLSEQFF,TGTGCCAGCAGCTTAGCCCGTACTAGCGGGAGTCTTAGTGAGCAGTTCTTC
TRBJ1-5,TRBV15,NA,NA,CATSRDRGVGQPQHF,TGTGCCACCAGCAGAGATCGCGGGGTCGGGCAGCCCCAGCATTTT
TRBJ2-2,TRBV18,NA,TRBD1,CASSIGQGATGELFF,TGTGCCAGCTCAATCGGACAGGGGGCGACCGGGGAGCTGTTTTTT
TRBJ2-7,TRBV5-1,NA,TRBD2,CASSLGLAGGYYEQYF,TGCGCCAGCAGCCTGGGACTAGCGGGAGGATACTACGAGCAGTACTTC
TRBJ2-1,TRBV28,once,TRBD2,CASSTIRGRTSGRDYNEQFF,TGTGCCAGCAGTACCATCAGGGGGCGGACTAGCGGGAGGGACTACAATGAGCAGTTCTTC
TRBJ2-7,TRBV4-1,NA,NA,CASSQSGEDVGEQYF,TGCGCCAGCAGCCAATCAGGGGAGGATGTGGGGGAGCAGTACTTC
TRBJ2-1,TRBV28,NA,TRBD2,CASSTHRTSGYNEQFF,TGTGCCAGCAGTACACACCGGACTAGCGGGTACAATGAGCAGTTCTTC
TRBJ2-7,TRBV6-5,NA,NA,CASSYSARSYEQYF,TGTGCCAGCAGTTACTCCGCCAGATCCTACGAGCAGTACTTC
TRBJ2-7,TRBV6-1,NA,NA,CASSGDGSSYEQYF,TGTGCCAGCTCGGGGGACGGGAGCTCCTACGAGCAGTACTTC
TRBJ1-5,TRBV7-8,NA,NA,CASSLLAGDNQPQHF,TGTGCCAGCAGCTTATTGGCAGGGGACAATCAGCCCCAGCATTTT
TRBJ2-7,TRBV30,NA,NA,CAWNRVGGSYEQYF,TGTGCCTGGAACAGAGTAGGGGGGTCCTACGAGCAGTACTTC
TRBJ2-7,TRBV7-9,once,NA,CASSNGQSYEQYF,TGTGCCAGCAGCAATGGACAGAGCTACGAGCAGTACTTC
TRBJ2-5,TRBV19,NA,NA,CASSIDGEETQYF,TGTGCCAGTAGTATCGACGGGGAGGAGACCCAGTACTTC
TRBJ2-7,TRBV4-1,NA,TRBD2,CASSLRLAAPSYEQYF,TGCGCCAGCAGCCTCCGACTAGCGGCCCCCTCCTACGAGCAGTACTTC
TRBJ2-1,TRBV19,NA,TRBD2,CASSRDMGLAGVREQFF,TGTGCCAGTAGTAGGGACATGGGACTAGCGGGAGTAAGGGAGCAGTTCTTC
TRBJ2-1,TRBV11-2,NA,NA,CASSGRTAIYNEQFF,TGTGCCAGCAGCGGCCGGACAGCGATTTACAATGAGCAGTTCTTC
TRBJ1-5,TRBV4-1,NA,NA,CASSDGGGWGNQPQHF,TGCGCCAGCAGCGATGGGGGGGGCTGGGGCAATCAGCCCCAGCATTTT
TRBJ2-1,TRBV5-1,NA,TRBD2,CASKFLGSNHRGGSSYNEQFF,TGCGCCAGCAAATTTTTGGGATCCAACCACCGGGGAGGGTCCTCCTACAATGAGCAGTTCTTC
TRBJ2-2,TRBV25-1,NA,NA,CASSEYLITNTGELFF,TGTGCCAGCAGTGAATACCTGATAACGAACACCGGGGAGCTGTTTTTT
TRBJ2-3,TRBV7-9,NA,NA,CASTEISWDGTDTQYF,TGTGCCAGCACCGAAATTTCGTGGGACGGCACAGATACGCAGTATTTT
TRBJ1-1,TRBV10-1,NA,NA,CASSESTLQGTEAFF,TGCGCCAGCAGTGAGTCGACTTTACAGGGCACTGAAGCTTTCTTT
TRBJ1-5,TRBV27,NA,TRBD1,CASSYGQEVQPQHF,TGTGCCAGCAGTTACGGACAGGAGGTTCAGCCCCAGCATTTT
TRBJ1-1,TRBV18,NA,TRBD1,CASSPGQGKDTEAFF,TGTGCCAGCTCACCGGGACAGGGAAAGGACACTGAAGCTTTCTTT
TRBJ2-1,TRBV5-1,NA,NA,CASNSAPQEQFF,TGCGCCAGCAACAGTGCCCCCCAGGAGCAGTTCTTC
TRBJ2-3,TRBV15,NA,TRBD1,CATYPGTGKTDTQYF,TGTGCCACCTACCCCGGGACAGGGAAGACAGATACGCAGTATTTT
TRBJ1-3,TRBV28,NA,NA,CASTEQNYSGNTIYF,TGTGCCAGCACCGAACAAAACTACTCTGGAAACACCATATATTTT
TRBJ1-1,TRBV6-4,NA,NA,CASRGGWYTEAFF,TGTGCCAGCAGGGGGGGCTGGTACACTGAAGCTTTCTTT
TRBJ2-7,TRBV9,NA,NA,CASSVSARGYEQYF,TGTGCCAGCAGCGTGTCCGCCCGGGGCTACGAGCAGTACTTC
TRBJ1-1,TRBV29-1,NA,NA,CSVDGLNTEAFF,TGCAGCGTGGACGGTCTGAACACTGAAGCTTTCTTT
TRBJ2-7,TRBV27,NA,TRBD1,CASSLRGRAYEQYF,TGTGCCAGCAGTCTCAGGGGGCGCGCCTACGAGCAGTACTTC
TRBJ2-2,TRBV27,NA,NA,CASSFSGQPGELFF,TGTGCCAGCAGTTTCTCTGGACAGCCCGGGGAGCTGTTTTTT
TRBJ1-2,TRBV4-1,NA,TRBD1,CASSQADRALTNYGYTF,TGCGCCAGCAGCCAAGCGGACAGGGCCCTAACTAACTATGGCTACACCTTC
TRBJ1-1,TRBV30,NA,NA,CAWTLLGGAEAFF,TGTGCCTGGACCCTTTTGGGGGGGGCTGAAGCTTTCTTT
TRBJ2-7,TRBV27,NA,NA,CASSLGPYYEQYF,TGTGCCAGCAGTTTAGGTCCCTACTACGAGCAGTACTTC
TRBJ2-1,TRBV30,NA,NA,CAWSGAMINEQFF,TGTGCCTGGAGTGGGGCCATGATCAATGAGCAGTTCTTC
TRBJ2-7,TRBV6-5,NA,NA,CASSYNGGAREQYF,TGTGCCAGCAGTTACAATGGGGGCGCGAGGGAGCAGTACTTC
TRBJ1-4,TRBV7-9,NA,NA,CATLMSVGGLNEKLFF,TGTGCTACACTAATGAGTGTAGGAGGGCTTAATGAAAAACTGTTTTTT
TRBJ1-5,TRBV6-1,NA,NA,CASSEVTTAIYSNQPQHF,TGTGCCAGCAGTGAAGTCACGACAGCAATCTATAGCAATCAGCCCCAGCATTTT
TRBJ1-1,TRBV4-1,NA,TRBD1,CASSQVWRRDRGKAEAFF,TGCGCCAGCAGCCAAGTTTGGCGCCGCGACAGGGGGAAGGCTGAAGCTTTCTTT
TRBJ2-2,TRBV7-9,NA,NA,CASSLAVTGELFF,TGTGCCAGCAGCTTAGCTGTTACCGGGGAGCTGTTTTTT
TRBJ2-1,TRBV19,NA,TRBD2,CASSTVGLASQRGNEQFF,TGTGCCAGTAGTACAGTGGGACTAGCGTCCCAAAGGGGCAATGAGCAGTTCTTC
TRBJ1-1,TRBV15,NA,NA,CATGDLPGLGVTEAFF,TGTGCCACCGGAGATTTGCCGGGACTAGGGGTCACTGAAGCTTTCTTT
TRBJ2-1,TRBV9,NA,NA,CASSVGDSPYNEQFF,TGTGCCAGCAGCGTAGGCGACAGCCCCTACAATGAGCAGTTCTTC
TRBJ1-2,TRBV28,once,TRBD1,CASSSSLNIGQGSNYGYTF,TGTGCCAGCAGTTCCTCCCTGAACATCGGACAGGGATCTAACTATGGCTACACCTTC